The entry that follows covers one TCR beta chain sequence. Its specificity is not known. The sample is drawn from a study of long-term antiretroviral therapy in people with HIV. Germline assignment: CDR1 SGHTA and CDR2 FQGTGA. The CDR3 totals 13 residues. V was trimmed by 4 bases and J by 0 bases, leaving 3 bases between them. Study outcomes and limitations: The repertoire was dominated at all time points by clones expanded before ART.

Clinicians in the United States treated all participants with HIV. Sequencing relied on immunoSEQ assay v3.0, run at survey level. Profiling relied on immunoSEQ multiplex PCR, and the TCRdb table lists in-frame clones only, not all of them. The sample records 45,000 or so clones, less than 95% being singletons. The receptor comes from a young man with HIV. The sequencing used unsorted PBMCs, collected about 9 years after starting antiretroviral therapy. The chain links TRBV7-3 to TRBJ2-2, with D unclear. The CDR3 is CASSSPNTGELFF. The CDR3 nucleotides are TGTGCCAGCAGCTCCCCGAACACCGGGGAGCTGTTTTTT.